This T cell receptor (beta chain) appears in the sequencing data of a study of response to subunit inactivated influenza vaccine. A single record per CDR3 protein comes from TCRdb applying MiXCR to the RT-PCR reads. The sample lists 500,000 to 550,000 distinct CDR3 sequences, around 8% occurring once. Germline CDR1 LGHDT, CDR2 YNNKEL (reference sequence). Trimming cost V 0 bases and J 5 bases; bases outside gene matches: 6. This CDR3 has 15 residues. A few counts support this clonotype. What it binds is not known. Findings of the study overall: It was suggested by the authors that few new T cells are recruited by each seasonal influenza vaccination.

The sample was PBMCs from blood, taken around 2 years after vaccination. The sequence came from a man in his fifties or sixties who received an inactivated influenza vaccine. The V call is TRBV3-1, the J call TRBJ2-5; 7 positions match TRBD1. The chain's CDR3 is CASSQERDRVETQYF. Here the CDR3 DNA reads TGTGCCAGCAGCCAAGAGCGAGACAGGGTGGAGACCCAGTACTTC.